This entry features one T cell receptor (beta chain) sequence. A far larger clone is only one base removed, so a read error is likely. This record comes from a study of beta chain features in type 1 diabetes. CDR1 and CDR2 from the germline V gene are GTSNPN and SVGIG (reference sequence). CDR3 length: 15 residues. V shed 3 bases, J shed 2 bases, and the junction held 6 bases outside the gene matches. Cell sorting via CD45RO/CCR7/CD25/CD127/CD95/CD27 was performed to obtain CD4+ naive, central memory, regulatory and stem cell-like memory cells. The isolated RNA, all of it, was reverse transcribed, so expressed TCRB transcripts were what got sequenced. For naive, central memory and regulatory T cell samples, reads averaged roughly 3.5 million. This table comes from immunoSEQ multiplex PCR, and its TCRdb copy is limited to in-frame clones, with some not included. The table shows about 210,000 clones, with 11% occurring only once.

V and J are TRBV30 and TRBJ2-7, with 11 bases matching TRBD2. The clonotype originates from a man aged 18 to 29 in good health. Sequencing was done on a sample of central memory CD4+ T cells from blood. CDR3 in amino acids: CAWRVQLAGAYEQYF. The CDR3 DNA sequence: TGTGCCTGGAGGGTACAACTAGCGGGAGCCTACGAGCAGTACTTC.